This TCR beta chain came from a study of blood T cells in healthy people across ages. Germline trimming cut 9 bases from V and 8 bases from J; bases unmatched to any gene: 12. Germline values: CDR1 MNHEY, CDR2 SMNVEV (reference sequence). This CDR3 is built from 13 residues. Primed by a sample-barcoded 5' primer and a J-beta primer mix, a second PCR proceeded for about 7 to 12 cycles. Every sample gave at least 3 million paired-end reads containing CDR3. Via MiXCR, TCRdb re-called the 5' RACE reads, giving one row per CDR3 protein. This sample has 540,000 or so distinct CDR3 sequences, with under 55% found just once.

The V gene is TRBV27, the J gene TRBJ1-2; 7 bases are shared with TRBD1. This sequence was found in an elderly man in good health. Sequencing was carried out using blood. CDR3 protein: CASMPNRGGGYTF. CDR3 nucleotide sequence: TGTGCCAGTATGCCGAACAGGGGCGGAGGCTACACCTTC.